This T cell receptor (beta chain) stems from a study of T cell repertoires in cytomegalovirus infection. The overall study: Carrying CMV and the relevant HLA type showed in public TCR beta signatures. Whole-study results and caveats: In two of eight donors, the top clonotype was HLA-C-restricted CMV-specific. Carriers of CMV plus the relevant HLA were identified by cumulative public TCR beta family frequency.

A single record per CDR3 protein comes from TCRdb applying MiXCR to the reads. The sample lists roughly 200,000 distinct CDR3 sequences, about 17% seen once, with approximately 25% in the top ten. Concerning this clonotype: What it recognizes is unknown.

Trimming removed 3 bases at V and 8 bases at J, with 13 bases between. This CDR3 has 14 amino acids. In germline, CDR1 is MDHEN, CDR2 SYDVKM. The sequenced material came from CD8+ T cells from PBMCs. The receptor's source is a human donor in good health (CMV status not recorded). Some clones in this sample may be carry-over from other donors' samples. This chain links TRBV28 with TRBJ1-4; D remains unclear. The CDR3 loop is CASSFPDGGEKLFF. The CDR3 nucleotides are TGTGCCAGCAGTTTTCCGGACGGAGGAGAAAAACTGTTTTTT.